The clone carrying this T cell receptor beta chain was picked up many times. Its antigen is undetermined. TCRdb independently ran MiXCR on the 5' RACE reads; one entry per CDR3 protein. The table includes about 250,000 distinct CDR3 sequences, roughly a tenth detected once. Germline trimming cut 0 bases from V and 4 bases from J; bases unmatched to any gene: 8. The CDR3 totals 16 residues. The germline CDR1 and CDR2 sequences are DFQATT and SNEGSKA (reference sequence). This sample stems from a study of CD8 T cells in ankylosing spondylitis. Study-wide points: The authors found the disease-linked clones to be CD8+ and relatively rare in peripheral blood.

Sequencing was carried out using blood, either unsorted or a sorted T cell fraction (not recorded which). V and J are TRBV20-1 and TRBJ2-5; TRBD2 aligns across 10 bases. The receptor was derived from a male donor with ankylosing spondylitis or in good health (not recorded which). Here the CDR3 DNA reads TGCAGTGCTAGAGAAAGTCTAGCGGGAGTGCGAGAGACCCAGTACTTC. Its translation: CSARESLAGVRETQYF.